These T cell receptor beta chains were read from a single sample in a study of T cell responses to AZD1222 COVID-19 vaccine. Using immunoSEQ multiplex PCR, the repertoire was profiled, and TCRdb retains in-frame clones only, with some absent. The table lists roughly 130,000 clones, about 85% of them singletons. Sequenced here: peripheral blood, sampled on day 0 of AZD1222 vaccination. The receptors stem from an adult in good health. The CDR3 runs from the conserved cysteine through the conserved F or W. The order of the fields is D gene, V gene, clone size, J gene, CDR3 protein, CDR3 DNA. A D gene is named only where the DNA matches it firmly. Clone size, where shown, is once, few, many, or a class for clones that have expanded.

>TRBD2|TRBV7-2|NA|TRBJ2-7
CASSYGLAGDYEQYF
TGTGCCAGCAGCTACGGACTAGCGGGGGATTACGAGCAGTACTTC
>NA|TRBV9|NA|TRBJ1-4
CASSVGLGDEKLFF
TGTGCCAGCAGCGTAGGGTTGGGTGACGAAAAACTGTTTTTT
>TRBD1|TRBV20-1|few|TRBJ1-2
CSASSFPGQGRANYGYTF
TGCAGTGCTAGTTCCTTCCCGGGACAGGGGAGGGCTAACTATGGCTACACCTTC
>TRBD1|TRBV4-2|NA|TRBJ1-1
CASSPETGVGTEAFF
TGTGCCAGCAGCCCTGAGACAGGGGTTGGCACTGAAGCTTTCTTT
>NA|TRBV9|NA|TRBJ2-5
CASTRRGGQGETQYF
TGTGCCAGCACCCGTAGGGGAGGCCAGGGAGAGACCCAGTACTTC
>TRBD1|TRBV2|NA|TRBJ1-6
CATADRSSYNSPLHF
TGTGCCACCGCGGACAGGAGCTCCTATAATTCACCCCTCCACTTT
>TRBD2|TRBV2|NA|TRBJ2-3
CASSQRTSGLTDTQYF
TGTGCCAGCAGTCAACGGACTAGCGGACTCACAGATACGCAGTATTTT
>TRBD1|TRBV13|NA|TRBJ1-1
CASSLGTVLLDTEAFF
TGTGCCAGCAGCCTCGGGACAGTTCTTCTGGACACTGAAGCTTTCTTT
>NA|TRBV13|NA|TRBJ1-5
CASSLGGPGDQPQHF
TGTGCCAGCAGCTTAGGGGGCCCAGGGGATCAGCCCCAGCATTTT
>TRBD1|TRBV27|NA|TRBJ2-7
CASSLRAGGGLYEQYF
TGTGCCAGCAGTTTAAGGGCAGGGGGCGGACTCTACGAGCAGTACTTC
>NA|TRBV9|NA|TRBJ2-3
CASSVGQAQLRTDTQYF
TGTGCCAGCAGCGTAGGCCAGGCCCAGTTACGCACAGATACGCAGTATTTT
>NA|TRBV7-6|NA|TRBJ2-1
CASSLGLRTRSSYNEQFF
TGTGCCAGCAGCTTAGGTCTCCGGACAAGGAGCTCCTACAATGAGCAGTTCTTC
>TRBD2|TRBV2|NA|TRBJ2-3
CASGSGGTADTQYF
TGTGCCAGCGGTAGCGGGGGGACAGCAGATACGCAGTATTTT
>TRBD1|TRBV18|once|TRBJ1-3
CASSRNDRVSGNTIYF
TGTGCCAGCTCCCGTAATGACAGGGTCTCTGGAAACACCATATATTTT
>NA|TRBV10-3|NA|TRBJ2-3
CAISDPGGTDTQYF
TGTGCCATCAGTGATCCAGGGGGCACAGATACGCAGTATTTT
>NA|TRBV18|NA|TRBJ2-5
CASSTAPHETQYF
TGTGCCAGCTCAACGGCGCCCCACGAGACCCAGTACTTC
>NA|TRBV2|few|TRBJ1-1
CASMPDALNTEAFF
TGTGCCAGCATGCCGGACGCTTTGAACACTGAAGCTTTCTTT
>NA|TRBV9|NA|TRBJ1-6
CASSVDGGSKPLHF
TGTGCCAGCAGCGTAGACGGAGGGTCCAAGCCCCTCCACTTT
>TRBD1|TRBV30|NA|TRBJ1-2
CAWDPTGGIGYTF
TGTGCCTGGGACCCGACAGGGGGCATTGGCTACACCTTC
>NA|TRBV14|NA|TRBJ1-4
CASSQGGRGEAREKLFF
TGTGCCAGCAGCCAAGGAGGCAGGGGTGAGGCACGTGAAAAACTGTTTTTT